A single sample gave rise to the 28 T cell receptor beta chains below, sequenced in a study of OX40 agonist ivuxolimab in advanced cancers. Libraries were prepared by immunoSEQ multiplex PCR; TCRdb keeps only in-frame clonotypes and omits some of them. The sample has 45,000 to 60,000 clones, approximately 89% seen once; the top ten hold 5% to 7%. Sequencing used CD4+ or CD8+ T cells sorted from blood, obtained in a trial of the OX40 agonist ivuxolimab. Receptors were obtained from an adult with an advanced solid tumor such as melanoma, head and neck, liver or kidney cancer.

The CDR3 sequence is CASSDQAGGATEQFF. The CDR3 coding sequence is TGCGCCAGCAGTGATCAGGCGGGGGGTGCAACTGAGCAGTTCTTC. The chain is built from TRBV10-2 and TRBJ2-1; TRBD2 aligns across 8 bases. The trim removed 3 bases at V and 9 bases at J, leaving 10 bases unmatched. The CDR3 is made up of 15 amino acids. Germline V CDR1 and CDR2: WSHSY, SAAADI.

This chain connects TRBV27 to TRBJ2-3, with 9 bases matching TRBD2. V shed 1 base and J 7 bases; nucleotides not matched to a gene: 12. This CDR3 has 17 residues. CDR1 MNHEY and CDR2 SMNVEV come from the germline V gene (reference sequence). Here the CDR3 reads CASSLYGAGGPTNTQYF. The CDR3 DNA reads as TGTGCCAGCAGTTTATACGGTGCGGGAGGGCCGACGAATACGCAGTATTTT.

V usage is TRBV4-3 and J usage is TRBJ2-1, with D unresolved. The CDR3 contains 15 residues. The germline V gene has CDR1 LGHNA and CDR2 YSLEER. The germline V and J ends were trimmed by 2 bases and 6 bases, with 14 bases remaining between them. The CDR3 region is CASSQLLAGSNEQFF. The CDR3 DNA is TGCGCCAGCAGCCAACTCCTGGCCGGTTCCAATGAGCAGTTCTTC.

The chain combines TRBV11-2 with TRBJ1-1; 8 nucleotides agree with TRBD1. V lost 3 bases and J lost 3; bases outside the gene matches: 6. The length of the CDR3 is 15 residues. The germline V gene encodes CDR1 SGHAT and CDR2 FQNNGV. CDR3 coding DNA: TGTGCCAGCAGCTTCGGGCAGGGGGCGCACACTGAAGCTTTCTTT. The encoded protein is CASSFGQGAHTEAFF.

V is TRBV5-1 and J is TRBJ2-1, with D tentatively TRBD2 (5 bases). The length of the CDR3 is 13 residues. Trimming shortened V by 4 bases and J by 5 bases, and 10 bases separated the two germline ends. From germline, CDR1 is SGHRS and CDR2 YFSETQ. CDR3 region: CASSPDGNNEQFF. The DNA for the CDR3 is TGCGCCAGCAGCCCGGACGGGAACAATGAGCAGTTCTTC.

V gene TRBV19 combines with J gene TRBJ1-1; D remains unclear. Trimming removed 3 bases at V and 1 base at J, with 12 bases between. This CDR3 is built from 15 residues. The V gene's germline CDR1 is LNHDA and CDR2 SQIVND (reference sequence). The CDR3: CASSMMGSSNTEAFF. CDR3 in DNA: TGTGCCAGTAGTATGATGGGCAGCTCGAACACTGAAGCTTTCTTT. The variable domain in full, with the rest retrieved from reference TRBV19 and TRBJ1-1, is DGGITQSPKYLFRKEGQNVTLSCEQNLNHDAMYWYRQDPGQGLRLIYYSQIVNDFQKGDIAEGYSVSREKKESFPLTVTSAQKNPTAFYLCASSMMGSSNTEAFFGQGTRLTVV.

For the CDR3, the DNA is TGTGCCAGCAGTTCCTACGGGACGGGCTACAATGAGCAGTTCTTC. Translation gives CASSSYGTGYNEQFF. The chain joins TRBV25-1 to TRBJ2-1, with D tentatively TRBD1 or TRBD2 (5 bases each). V was clipped by 5 bases and J by 3 bases, with 14 bases between them. Per germline, CDR1 MGHDK and CDR2 SYGVNS. This CDR3 is built from 15 residues.

The rearrangement joins TRBV19 to TRBJ1-2; 8 nucleotides match TRBD1. Trimming took 7 bases from V and 6 from J; bases not matched to a gene: 7. Germline CDR1 LNHDA, CDR2 SQIVND (reference sequence). This CDR3 region has 13 residues. The DNA for the CDR3 is TGTGCCAGTACCGCACAGGGGGTGAATGGCTACACCTTC. This codes for CASTAQGVNGYTF.

Worth noting for this clone: Sequence at one end of the junction differs from germline and may be a read error. The chain uses TRBV2 and TRBJ1-2; D is unclear. The CDR3 loop spans 14 amino acids. Germline CDR1 reads SNHLY; CDR2 reads FYNNEI. CDR3 in amino acids: CASEYTGFNYGHTF. The CDR3 nucleotides read TGTGCCAGCGAATATACGGGTTTTAACTATGGCCACACCTTC.

V is TRBV15 and J is TRBJ2-7; 7 nucleotides line up with TRBD1. The ends lost 3 bases at V and 0 bases at J; junction bases unmatched: 8. CDR1 is LNHNV, CDR2 YYDKDF, per germline (reference sequence). The length of the CDR3 is 16 residues. CDR3: CATSRDRDSPSYEQYV. In nucleotides, the CDR3 is TGTGCCACCAGCAGGGACCGGGACAGTCCCTCCTACGAGCAGTACGTC.

This chain connects TRBV9 to TRBJ2-1, with 8 bases aligning to TRBD1. The CDR3 is 14 residues long. V dropped 4 bases and J dropped 8; count of bases not matched to a gene: 8. Germline V gene data show CDR1 as SGDLS and CDR2 as YYNGEE. The CDR3 coding sequence is TGTGCCAGCAGCCTCCCAGGGGGCAGGGATGAGCAGTTCTTC. This encodes CASSLPGGRDEQFF.

The J gene is TRBJ2-7, the V gene TRBV7-9; D is unresolved. From germline, CDR1 is SEHNR and CDR2 FQNEAQ (reference sequence). Deletions cut 3 bases from V and 3 bases from J, with 3 bases between. The CDR3 sequence is 11 residues long. CDR3 loop: CASSFNYEQYF. As DNA, the CDR3 is TGTGCCAGCAGCTTTAACTACGAGCAGTACTTC.

This clone was seen a single time. CDR3 DNA: TGCGCCAGCAGCTTGGGGGGGTTGACCTACAATGAGCAGTTCTTC. Translated: CASSLGGLTYNEQFF. The chain employs TRBV5-1 and TRBJ2-1; D possibly uses TRBD1 or TRBD2 (5 bases each). The CDR3 extends over 15 amino acids. V gave up 0 bases and J gave up 2 bases, with 9 bases separating them. Per the germline V gene, CDR1 is SGHRS and CDR2 is YFSETQ.

The chain is built from TRBV5-4 and TRBJ2-7; 10 bases agree with TRBD1. The CDR3 extends over 16 amino acids. CDR1 is SGHNT, CDR2 YYREEE, per germline (reference sequence). V was pared by 4 bases and J by 0 bases, with 7 bases of the junction left unmatched. The CDR3 DNA sequence: TGTGCCAGCAGCCTGGACAGGGGGACCAGCTCCTACGAGCAGTACGTC. This codes for CASSLDRGTSSYEQYV.

V gene TRBV2 combines with J gene TRBJ2-7, with D possibly matching TRBD1 (6 bases). Germline values: CDR1 SNHLY, CDR2 FYNNEI. The CDR3 has 14 amino acids. Deletions cut 4 bases from V and 1 base from J, with 11 bases between. The CDR3 sequence is CASSAVGQSYEQYF. The CDR3 coding sequence is TGTGCCAGCAGTGCGGTAGGACAGTCCTACGAGCAGTACTTC.

The chain combines TRBV5-5 with TRBJ2-7; unclear D gene. The germline V and J ends were trimmed by 0 bases and 2 bases, with 6 bases remaining between them. The germline CDR1 and CDR2 sequences are SGHKS and YYEKEE (reference sequence). The CDR3 totals 13 residues. The DNA of the CDR3 is TGTGCCAGCAGCTTGGGGACCACCTACGAGCAGTACTTC. This translates into CASSLGTTYEQYF.

The chain combines TRBV2 with TRBJ2-1; D is possibly TRBD1 or TRBD2 (5 bases each). Trimming took 6 bases from V and 4 from J, leaving 16 bases between them. The CDR3 covers 15 residues. The germline gives CDR1 SNHLY, CDR2 FYNNEI. CDR3 coding DNA: TGTGCCAGCAGCCCCTGGGACGGGCCGTACAATGAGCAGTTCTTC. Amino acids: CASSPWDGPYNEQFF.

J is TRBJ1-2 and V is TRBV5-8; D not certain. CDR3 length: 13 residues. V lost 6 bases, J lost 5 bases, and 14 bases lay in between. CDR1 is SGHTS and CDR2 is YDEGEE in the germline V gene. The DNA for the CDR3 is TGTGCCAGCACCCCTAGTGTGGGGTATGGCTACACCTTC. Encoded protein: CASTPSVGYGYTF.

The chain combines TRBV19 with TRBJ2-5; no clear D. This CDR3 has 11 residues. Deletions cut 3 bases from V and 7 bases from J, with 6 bases between. Per the germline V gene, CDR1 is LNHDA and CDR2 is SQIVND (reference sequence). This CDR3 is CASSISGTQYF. The CDR3 DNA is TGTGCCAGTAGTATCTCTGGGACCCAGTACTTC.

The V and J genes are TRBV4-3 and TRBJ1-2; D unresolved. The germline V gene encodes CDR1 LGHNA and CDR2 YSLEER. The CDR3 loop spans 16 amino acids. The ends were cut back, 0 bases at V and 4 bases at J, with 15 bases in the middle. CDR3 sequence: CASSQETAAPLYGYTF. The DNA of the CDR3 is TGCGCCAGCAGCCAAGAGACGGCAGCGCCTCTCTATGGCTACACCTTC.

This rearrangement joins TRBV28 to TRBJ2-1, with 14 bases lining up with TRBD2. Germline V lookup: CDR1 MDHEN, CDR2 SYDVKM. V was clipped by 4 bases and J by 0 bases; unmatched bases: 11. The CDR3 contains 20 residues. The CDR3 protein is CASSSLSWTSGRSSYNEQFF. The DNA of the CDR3 is TGTGCCAGCAGTTCCCTCAGTTGGACTAGCGGGAGGAGCTCCTACAATGAGCAGTTCTTC.

The V call is TRBV7-9, the J call TRBJ2-5; D uncertain. The germline V gene has CDR1 SEHNR and CDR2 FQNEAQ (reference sequence). Between the trimmed V and J ends, which lost 6 bases and 3 bases, there was a span of 11 bases. The CDR3 has 13 amino acids. The CDR3 loop is CASSGRAEETQYF. The CDR3 DNA follows: TGTGCCAGCAGTGGTAGGGCAGAAGAGACCCAGTACTTC.

The CDR3 DNA reads as TGTGCCAGCAGCCAAGACGCGATGGCAGTAGATCAGCCCCAGCATTTT. Protein sequence: CASSQDAMAVDQPQHF. The chain has TRBV4-2 and TRBJ1-5, with D unclear. This CDR3 spans 16 amino acids. The germline V gene has CDR1 LGHNA and CDR2 YNFKEQ. Between the trimmed V and J ends, which lost 0 bases and 5 bases, there was a span of 14 bases.

CDR3 sequence (DNA): TGTGCCAGCAGCTGGGGGGGAAATACAGGCTACACCTTC. It is translated as CASSWGGNTGYTF. The chain employs TRBV7-9 and TRBJ1-2; perhaps TRBD1 as D (5 bases). Trimming took 4 bases from V and 8 from J, leaving 14 bases between them. Per germline, CDR1 SEHNR and CDR2 FQNEAQ (reference sequence). This CDR3 has 13 amino acids.

The chain carries TRBV29-1 and TRBJ1-1; D gene unclear. CDR3 size: 12 residues. Deletions cut 2 bases from V and 11 bases from J, with 15 bases between. Germline V gene data show CDR1 as SQVTM and CDR2 as ANQGSEA. CDR3 amino acids: CSVEWLGLWAFF. The CDR3 region has the DNA TGCAGCGTTGAATGGTTGGGTCTGTGGGCTTTCTTT.

The rearrangement links TRBV28 to TRBJ2-3; 9 nucleotides align to TRBD2. The CDR3 runs to 16 residues. V gave up 1 base and J gave up 0 bases; unmatched junction bases: 2. Germline loops: CDR1 MDHEN, CDR2 SYDVKM. CDR3 in amino acids: CASSLLRGGSTDTQYF. Here the CDR3 DNA reads TGTGCCAGCAGTTTATTGCGGGGGGGTAGCACAGATACGCAGTATTTT.

This clone was picked up one time. The chain recombines TRBV11-2 with TRBJ2-7, with a tentative D call TRBD1 (6 bases). With 5 bases removed from V and 6 bases from J, the gap between germline ends came to 17 bases. Germline V CDR1 and CDR2: SGHAT, FQNNGV. The CDR3 contains 14 residues. CDR3 nucleotide sequence: TGTGCCAGCAGCCCAGGGGATGCCCTTAGCGAGCAGTACTTC. This codes for CASSPGDALSEQYF.

V gene TRBV29-1 combines with J gene TRBJ2-7, with 8 bases aligning to TRBD2. The CDR3 contains 14 residues. Germline V lookup: CDR1 SQVTM, CDR2 ANQGSEA. V gave up 3 bases and J gave up 6 bases; unmatched junction bases: 10. In nucleotides, the CDR3 is TGCAGCGTTGAGTTCGAAAGCGGGAGTATCGAGCAGTACTTC. Its protein product is CSVEFESGSIEQYF.